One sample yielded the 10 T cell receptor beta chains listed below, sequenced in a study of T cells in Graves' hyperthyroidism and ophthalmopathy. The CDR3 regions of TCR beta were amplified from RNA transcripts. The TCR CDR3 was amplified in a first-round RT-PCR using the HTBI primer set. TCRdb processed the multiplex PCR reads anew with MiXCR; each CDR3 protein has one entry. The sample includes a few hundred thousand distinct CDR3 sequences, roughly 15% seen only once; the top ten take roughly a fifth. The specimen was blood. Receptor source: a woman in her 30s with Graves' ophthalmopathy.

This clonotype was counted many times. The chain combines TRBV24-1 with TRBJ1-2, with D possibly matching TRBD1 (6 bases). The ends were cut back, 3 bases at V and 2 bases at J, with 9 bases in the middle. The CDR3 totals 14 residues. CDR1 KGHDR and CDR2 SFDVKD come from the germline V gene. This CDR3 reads CATSDPTGNYGYTF. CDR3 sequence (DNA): TGTGCCACCAGTGATCCGACAGGCAACTATGGCTACACCTTC.

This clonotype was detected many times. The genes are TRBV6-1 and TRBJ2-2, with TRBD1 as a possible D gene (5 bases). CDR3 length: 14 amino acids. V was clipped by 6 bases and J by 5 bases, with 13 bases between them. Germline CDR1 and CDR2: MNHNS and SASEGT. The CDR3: CASRDSPRTGELFF. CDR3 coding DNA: TGTGCCAGCAGAGACAGCCCGAGGACCGGGGAGCTGTTTTTT.

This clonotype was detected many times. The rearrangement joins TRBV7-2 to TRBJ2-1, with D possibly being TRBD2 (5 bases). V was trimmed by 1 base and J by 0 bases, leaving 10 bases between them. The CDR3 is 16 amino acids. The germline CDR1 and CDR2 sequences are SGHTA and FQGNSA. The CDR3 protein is CASSLVRVGSYNEQFF. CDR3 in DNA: TGTGCCAGCAGCTTAGTGCGGGTCGGCTCCTACAATGAGCAGTTCTTC.

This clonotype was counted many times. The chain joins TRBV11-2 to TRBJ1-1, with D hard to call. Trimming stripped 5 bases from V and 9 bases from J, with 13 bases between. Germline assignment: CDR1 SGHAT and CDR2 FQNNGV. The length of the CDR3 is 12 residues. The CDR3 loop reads CASSRTGEKAFF. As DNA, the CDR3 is TGTGCCAGCAGCCGGACCGGAGAAAAAGCTTTCTTT.

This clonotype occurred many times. The CDR3, as DNA: TGTGCCAGCAGTGTATGGTTGGGACCGCCGAACACTGAAGCTTTCTTT. Protein: CASSVWLGPPNTEAFF. V is TRBV6-1 and J is TRBJ1-1; tentatively, D is TRBD1 (5 bases). The CDR3 extends over 16 amino acids. Trimming shortened V by 4 bases and J by 1 base, and 16 bases separated the two germline ends. Germline V gene data show CDR1 as MNHNS and CDR2 as SASEGT.

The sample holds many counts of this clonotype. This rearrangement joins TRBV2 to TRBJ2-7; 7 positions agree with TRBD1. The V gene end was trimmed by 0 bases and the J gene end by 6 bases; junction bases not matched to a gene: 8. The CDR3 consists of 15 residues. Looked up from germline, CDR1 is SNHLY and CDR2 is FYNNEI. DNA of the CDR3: TGTGCCAGCAGTGAAGCGCTTAGGGGGCTGGGCGAGCAGTACTTC. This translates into CASSEALRGLGEQYF. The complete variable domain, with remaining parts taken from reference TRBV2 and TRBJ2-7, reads EPEVTQTPSHQVTQMGQEVILRCVPISNHLYFYWYRQILGQKVEFLVSFYNNEISEKSEIFDDQFSVERPDGSNFTLKIRSTKLEDSAMYFCASSEALRGLGEQYFGPGTRLTVT.

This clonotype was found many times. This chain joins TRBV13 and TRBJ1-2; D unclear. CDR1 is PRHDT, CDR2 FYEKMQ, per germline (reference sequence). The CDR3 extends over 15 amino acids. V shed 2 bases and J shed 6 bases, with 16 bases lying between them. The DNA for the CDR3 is TGTGCCAGCAGCTTACGTTCTTCCATCTGGGATGGCTACACCTTC. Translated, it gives CASSLRSSIWDGYTF.

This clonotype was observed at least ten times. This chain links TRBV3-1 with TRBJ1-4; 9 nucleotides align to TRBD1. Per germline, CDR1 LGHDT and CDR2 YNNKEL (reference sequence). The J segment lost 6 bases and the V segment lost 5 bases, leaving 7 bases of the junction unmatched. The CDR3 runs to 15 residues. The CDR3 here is CASSIRTGEDEKLFF. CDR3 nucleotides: TGTGCCAGCAGCATACGGACAGGGGAGGATGAAAAACTGTTTTTT.

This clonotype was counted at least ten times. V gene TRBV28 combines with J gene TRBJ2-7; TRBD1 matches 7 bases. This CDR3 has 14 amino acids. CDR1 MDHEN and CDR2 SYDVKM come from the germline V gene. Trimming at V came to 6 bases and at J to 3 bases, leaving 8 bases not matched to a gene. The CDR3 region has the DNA TGTGCCAGCAGCCCGATGGCAGGGGGCTACGAGCAGTACTTC. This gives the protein CASSPMAGGYEQYF.

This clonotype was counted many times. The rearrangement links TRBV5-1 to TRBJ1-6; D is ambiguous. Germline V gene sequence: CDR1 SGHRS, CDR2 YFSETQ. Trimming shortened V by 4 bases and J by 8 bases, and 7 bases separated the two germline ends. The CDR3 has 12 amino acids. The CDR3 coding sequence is TGCGCCAGCAGCCTCATTGATTCACCCCTCCACTTT. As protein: CASSLIDSPLHF. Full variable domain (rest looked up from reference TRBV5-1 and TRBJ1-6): KAGVTQTPRYLIKTRGQQVTLSCSPISGHRSVSWYQQTPGQGLQFLFEYFSETQRNKGNFPGRFSGRQFSNSRSEMNVSTLELGDSALYLCASSLIDSPLHFGNGTRLTVT.